Following are 30 T cell receptor beta chains from one sample sequenced in a study of blood T cell repertoires in COVID-19. The method was immunoSEQ multiplex PCR; TCRdb's version includes in-frame clones alone and lacks a portion of them. There are roughly 200,000 clones in the sample; roughly four fifths occur only once, and 4% to 5.5% lies in the top ten. Source material: peripheral blood. All receptors come from a man aged 50 or older with active or convalescent COVID-19.

The chain joins TRBV5-1 to TRBJ1-4; 8 bases are a match to TRBD1. Germline V gene data show CDR1 as SGHRS and CDR2 as YFSETQ. The CDR3 loop spans 15 amino acids. With V trimmed by 0 bases and J by 9 bases, 7 bases remained unmatched. CDR3 coding DNA: TGCGCCAGCAGCTTGGACAGGGGGATGGGTAAAAAACTGTTTTTT. It yields the protein CASSLDRGMGKKLFF.

The J gene is TRBJ2-7, the V gene TRBV7-2; 10 bases are a match to TRBD1. Germline lookup yields CDR1 SGHTA and CDR2 FQGNSA. The CDR3 consists of 16 residues. Trimming removed 0 bases from V and 2 bases from J; junction bases left unmatched: 4. The CDR3 sequence: CASSLAGDRGAYEQYF. CDR3 bases: TGTGCCAGCAGCTTAGCGGGGGACAGGGGCGCCTACGAGCAGTACTTC.

Comments on this clone: The sample carries other DNA sequences with the same CDR3. The chain couples TRBV19 to TRBJ2-7; 8 nucleotides line up with TRBD1. V lost 5 bases to trimming and J lost 0 bases; unmatched junction nucleotides: 6. CDR3 size: 15 residues. The V gene's germline CDR1 is LNHDA and CDR2 SQIVND (reference sequence). In DNA, the CDR3 is TGTGCCAGTAGTGCCAGGACAGGGAGCTCCTACGAGCAGTACTTC. Residues: CASSARTGSSYEQYF.

The chain carries TRBV19 and TRBJ2-7; a possible D gene is TRBD1 (6 bases). Trimming pared 3 bases from V and 0 bases from J, leaving 12 bases between. The CDR3 runs 15 residues. Germline loops: CDR1 LNHDA, CDR2 SQIVND (reference sequence). CDR3 loop: CASSITGTTSYEQYF. The CDR3 coding sequence is TGTGCCAGTAGTATCACAGGGACGACCTCCTACGAGCAGTACTTC.

The CDR3 reads CASSGDKNYGYTF. CDR3 in DNA: TGTGCCAGCAGTGGGGACAAGAACTATGGCTACACCTTC. This chain uses TRBV6-6 with TRBJ1-2; D may be TRBD1 (6 bases). Trimming pared 5 bases from V and 2 bases from J, leaving 9 bases between. Germline CDR1 and CDR2: MNHNY and SVGAGI (reference sequence). The CDR3 is 13 residues long.

A word on this clone: One end of the junction does not line up with germline, which may come from a read error. The V and J genes are TRBV16 and TRBJ1-5, with D possibly TRBD1 on 6 matching bases. The CDR3 is 15 residues long. The germline gives CDR1 KGHSY, CDR2 FQNENV. In nucleotides, the CDR3 is TGTGCCAGCAGCCAAGACGGACAGCCTAATCGGCCCCAGCATTTT. Translated: CASSQDGQPNRPQHF. Filled out from reference TRBV16 and TRBJ1-5, the complete variable domain reads GEEVAQTPKHLVRGEGQKAKLYCAPIKGHSYVFWYQQVLKNEFKFLISFQNENVFDETGMPKERFSAKCLPNSPCSLEIQATKLEDSAVYFCASSQDGQPNRPQHFGDGTRLSIL.

This clone was recorded only once. The chain joins TRBV6-5 to TRBJ2-1, with D unresolved. This CDR3 spans 13 amino acids. The ends were cut back, 0 bases at V and 9 bases at J, with 9 bases in the middle. Germline V gives CDR1 MNHEY, CDR2 SVGAGI. The CDR3 reads CASSYSMRGEQFF. The CDR3 nucleotides read TGTGCCAGCAGTTACTCGATGCGTGGTGAGCAGTTCTTC.

The chain uses TRBV12-3 or TRBV12-4 and TRBJ2-5; D gene ambiguous. The CDR3 contains 12 residues. V lost 5 bases and J 2 bases, leaving 6 bases between the germline ends. CDR3 amino acids: CASSPNQETQYF. In nucleotides, the CDR3 is TGTGCCAGCAGTCCTAATCAAGAGACCCAGTACTTC.

The chain combines TRBV15 with TRBJ1-1, with a possible D match to TRBD1 (5 bases). Germline CDR1 is LNHNV and CDR2 is YYDKDF (reference sequence). Between the trimmed V and J ends, which lost 5 bases and 4 bases, there was a span of 14 bases. The CDR3 contains 14 residues. The CDR3 here is CATSGGIGVTEAFF. Written as DNA, the CDR3 is TGTGCCACCAGCGGGGGGATCGGGGTCACTGAAGCTTTCTTT.

There are a few counts of this clone. The CDR3 DNA reads as TGTGCCAGCAGTTTAACCCCTTCAAGGACAGGGGGCGATCAGCCCCAGCATTTT. Residues: CASSLTPSRTGGDQPQHF. The V gene is TRBV27, the J gene TRBJ1-5, with TRBD1 identical over 11 bases. This CDR3 comprises 18 residues. The trim removed 2 bases at V and 5 bases at J, leaving 11 bases unmatched. Germline V gene lookup returns CDR1 MNHEY and CDR2 SMNVEV (reference sequence).

The rearrangement joins TRBV6-5 to TRBJ2-3; D possibly corresponds to TRBD2 (5 bases). This CDR3 spans 15 amino acids. CDR1 is MNHEY and CDR2 is SVGAGI in the germline V gene. Trimming took 6 bases from V and 0 from J, leaving 13 bases between them. CDR3 region: CASSLLGVSTDTQYF. As DNA, the CDR3 is TGTGCCAGCAGCCTTCTCGGGGTTAGCACAGATACGCAGTATTTT.

The rearrangement joins TRBV7-8 to TRBJ2-1, with 7 positions matching TRBD1. Germline lookup yields CDR1 SGHVS and CDR2 FQNEAQ. This CDR3 contains 15 residues. With V trimmed by 5 bases and J by 1 base, 5 bases remained unmatched. The CDR3 DNA sequence: TGTGCCAGCAGCCCCGGACAGGTGTCCTACAATGAGCAGTTCTTC. The encoded protein is CASSPGQVSYNEQFF.

CDR3 DNA sequence: TGTGCCAGCAGCTTGGACGGTACAGCCTACGAGCAGTACTTC. The encoded protein is CASSLDGTAYEQYF. The V call is TRBV5-4, the J call TRBJ2-7; unclear D gene. CDR1 SGHNT and CDR2 YYREEE come from the germline V gene (reference sequence). Trimming removed 0 bases from V and 2 bases from J, with 9 bases in between. The CDR3 loop spans 14 amino acids.

V and J are TRBV2 and TRBJ1-4, with TRBD1 as a possible D gene (5 bases). From germline, CDR1 is SNHLY and CDR2 FYNNEI. Trimming removed 8 bases from V and 0 bases from J, with 13 bases in between. The CDR3 length is 15 residues. In DNA, the CDR3 is TGTGCCAGCTCTCCGACAGTTGCAACTAATGAAAAACTGTTTTTT. Its protein product is CASSPTVATNEKLFF.

Here the CDR3 DNA reads TGTGCCAGCAGCCAAAGAAGGGGCACCTACAATGAGCAGTTCTTC. Encoded protein: CASSQRRGTYNEQFF. This chain uses TRBV14 with TRBJ2-1, with D possibly being TRBD1 (5 bases). Germline CDR1 and CDR2: SGHDN and FVKESK. V was trimmed by 2 bases and J by 2 bases, leaving 10 bases between them. This CDR3 is built from 15 residues.

V and J are TRBV10-3 and TRBJ1-1; no reliable D call. The CDR3 length is 14 residues. CDR1 is ENHRY and CDR2 is SYGVKD in the germline V gene. The V and J ends lost 3 bases and 1 base respectively, with 9 bases between them. The CDR3 DNA sequence: TGTGCCATCAGTGAAAAGGGAGCGAACACTGAAGCTTTCTTT. Its translation: CAISEKGANTEAFF.

V and J are TRBV7-2 and TRBJ1-1; D unresolved. The CDR3 loop spans 12 amino acids. The germline V and J ends were trimmed by 1 base and 7 bases, with 7 bases remaining between them. Germline V lookup: CDR1 SGHTA, CDR2 FQGNSA. CDR3 amino acids: CASSLEHGEAFF. CDR3 DNA: TGTGCCAGCAGCTTAGAGCACGGTGAAGCTTTCTTT.

This chain uses TRBV7-2 with TRBJ1-3; 8 bases match TRBD1. The length of the CDR3 is 15 residues. Germline CDR1 SGHTA, CDR2 FQGNSA. The V and J ends lost 6 bases and 4 bases, in that order; junction bases with no gene match: 8. Here the CDR3 reads CASSYDRGYGNTIYF. DNA of the CDR3: TGTGCCAGCAGTTATGACAGGGGTTACGGAAACACCATATATTTT.

This clone appeared a few times. This CDR3 reads CASSNRGSSHGYTF. CDR3 nucleotide sequence: TGTGCCAGCTCGAACCGGGGAAGTTCCCATGGCTACACCTTC. The chain combines TRBV18 with TRBJ1-2; D remains unclear. Trimming took 6 bases from V and 6 from J, leaving 17 bases between them. The length of the CDR3 is 14 residues. CDR1 is KGHSH, CDR2 LQKENI, per germline.

Concerning this clone: At one boundary the junction diverges from the germline segment, which might be a read error. The chain combines TRBV5-6 with TRBJ2-7; TRBD2 matches 14 bases. The CDR3 consists of 14 residues. Germline CDR1 is SGHDT and CDR2 is YYEEEE. CDR3 region: CASSTGLAGGPSDF. CDR3 bases: TGTGCCAGCAGCACCGGACTAGCGGGGGGCCCTTCTGACTTC.

This clone appeared a single time. The J gene is TRBJ2-1, the V gene TRBV5-8, with 7 bases aligning to TRBD1. This CDR3 is 15 amino acids long. J gave up 1 base and V 2 bases, and 3 bases lay outside the gene matches. Per the germline V gene, CDR1 is SGHTS and CDR2 is YDEGEE. The CDR3 region is CASSFGQASYNEQFF. CDR3 nucleotide sequence: TGTGCCAGCAGCTTTGGACAGGCGTCCTACAATGAGCAGTTCTTC.

The genes are TRBV19 and TRBJ1-1, with no clear D. The V gene's germline CDR1 is LNHDA and CDR2 SQIVND (reference sequence). V lost 4 bases, J lost 1 base, and 13 bases lay in between. The CDR3 is 15 residues long. For the CDR3, the DNA is TGTGCCAGTAGTACACTCGACTTGCGGAACACTGAAGCTTTCTTT. Residues: CASSTLDLRNTEAFF.

This clone is a singleton in its sample. The V gene is TRBV7-3, the J gene TRBJ1-1; TRBD1 is a possible D gene (5 bases). Trimming left V 5 bases short and J 2 bases short, with 9 bases between. Germline V CDR1 and CDR2: SGHTA, FQGTGA. This CDR3 region has 13 residues. CDR3 region: CASSKTDNTEAFF. As DNA, the CDR3 is TGTGCCAGCAGCAAGACAGATAACACTGAAGCTTTCTTT.

The rearrangement uses TRBV5-4 and TRBJ2-7; 12 bases match TRBD2. V trimming: 2 bases; J trimming: 5 bases; junction bases outside the gene matches: 5. The CDR3 contains 15 residues. The V gene's germline CDR1 is SGHNT and CDR2 YYREEE (reference sequence). This CDR3 is CASSFASGGAHEQYF. The CDR3 nucleotides read TGTGCCAGCAGCTTCGCTAGCGGGGGGGCTCACGAGCAGTACTTC. The complete variable domain, with remaining parts taken from reference TRBV5-4 and TRBJ2-7, reads ETGVTQSPTHLIKTRGQQVTLRCSSQSGHNTVSWYQQALGQGPQFIFQYYREEENGRGNFPPRFSGLQFPNYSSELNVNALELDDSALYLCASSFASGGAHEQYFGPGTRLTVT.

This chain links TRBV29-1 with TRBJ1-1, with D possibly matching TRBD1 (6 bases). Germline V gene data show CDR1 as SQVTM and CDR2 as ANQGSEA. The CDR3 totals 15 residues. Trimming stripped 2 bases from V and 3 bases from J, with 16 bases between. The CDR3 here is CSVETPSGQHTEAFF. Written as DNA, the CDR3 is TGCAGCGTTGAAACTCCCTCCGGACAGCACACTGAAGCTTTCTTT.

The rearrangement links TRBV6-2 or TRBV6-3 to TRBJ2-3; 10 positions match TRBD1. The length of the CDR3 is 16 residues. The V gene end was trimmed by 6 bases and the J gene end by 2 bases; junction bases not matched to a gene: 8. Looked up from germline, CDR1 is MNHEY and CDR2 is SVGEGT. The CDR3 region is CASSRTGTGATDTQYF. The CDR3 DNA reads TGTGCCAGCAGCCGGACCGGGACAGGGGCCACAGATACGCAGTATTTT.

This clone showed up just a few times. The CDR3, as DNA: TGCGCCAGCAGCTTGGCCGGGACTAGCGGGACGACAGATACGCAGTATTTT. The encoded protein is CASSLAGTSGTTDTQYF. The chain combines TRBV5-1 with TRBJ2-3, with 13 bases aligning to TRBD2. Germline CDR1 reads SGHRS; CDR2 reads YFSETQ. CDR3 length: 17 amino acids. The ends lost 0 bases at V and 3 bases at J; junction bases unmatched: 4.

In this sample, this clone turned up a few times. V and J are TRBV7-6 and TRBJ1-2, with D unclear. Germline loops: CDR1 SGHVS, CDR2 FNYEAQ. The length of the CDR3 is 13 residues. V was trimmed by 4 bases and J by 2 bases, leaving 8 bases between them. CDR3 protein: CASSSPGNYGYTF. CDR3 in DNA: TGTGCCAGCAGCTCCCCGGGGAACTATGGCTACACCTTC.

This clone has a single count. V is TRBV7-2 and J is TRBJ1-6; unclear D gene. Germline lookup yields CDR1 SGHTA and CDR2 FQGNSA. Trimming shortened V by 1 base and J by 9 bases, and 10 bases separated the two germline ends. The CDR3 length is 14 residues. This CDR3 is CASSLGSGFSPLHF. The CDR3 bases are TGTGCCAGCAGCTTAGGATCCGGGTTTTCACCCCTCCACTTT.

The chain uses TRBV19 and TRBJ2-5; 7 bases fit TRBD2. The CDR3 has 16 amino acids. V shed 3 bases, J shed 2 bases, and the junction held 9 bases outside the gene matches. Germline CDR1 is LNHDA and CDR2 is SQIVND (reference sequence). This CDR3 reads CASSIEVASGQETQYF. CDR3 bases: TGTGCCAGTAGTATCGAGGTGGCTAGCGGACAAGAGACCCAGTACTTC.